This TCR beta chain was documented in a study of vaccination and CD4 T cells after COVID-19. Study-wide background: Some control cultures received a CEFX pool, which served as the positive control. Others received an HIV-1 Nef pool or no peptide. Findings and caveats of the study: Spike mono-reactive status applied to 304 of 307 vaccine-specific clones in convalescent patients.

The CDR3 has 15 residues. As regards this clonotype: The target antigen is unknown.

Indicated treatment: roughly 10-day PBMC culture with coronavirus spike peptide pools or control peptides (ViraFEST assay). ViraFEST sequenced TCRs after peptide-pool expansion of antigen-specific T cells. Sequence data for DNA of cultured CD4+ T cells were generated by the Oncomine TCR Beta short-read assay. Using its own MiXCR run on the PCR reads, TCRdb lists one record per CDR3 protein. The table shows about 24,000 distinct CDR3 sequences, with 60% occurring only once. This chain links TRBV21-1 with TRBJ2-7; TRBD1 reflects the table's D call only, with no check against the DNA. TRBV21-1 is a pseudogene. Sequences were derived from CD4+ T cells from blood, cultured in vitro, sampled after SARS-CoV-2 vaccination. The TCR originated in a human donor who received a COVID-19 vaccine. CDR3 loop: CAGSKSGRVLGEQYF. CDR3 in DNA: TGTGCCGGCAGCAAATCAGGCAGGGTTCTGGGCGAGCAGTACTTC.